The sequence of this TCR beta chain was determined in a study of STAT5B mutations in CD4+ large granular lymphocyte leukemia. Points from the study as a whole: No patients shared main leukemic clonotypes, though about 24% appeared at low frequency elsewhere.

Regarding this clone: The antigen remains undetermined.

Sequencing was at survey level. In the authors' methods: A productive frequency of 2.59 x 10-5 was the lowest detectable. TCRdb keeps only in-frame clones here, not all; method: immunoSEQ multiplex PCR. V and J calls and clone size are those listed in that table; D and trimming were worked out from the DNA. Of approximately 35,000 clones listed, around 67% are singletons. The sample taken for sequencing was CD4+ T cells from blood buffy coats. This sequence was found in a human donor in good health.

CDR3 protein: CASSLELLYREGAFF. In DNA, the CDR3 is TGTGCCAGCAGCTTAGAACTCTTATACAGGGAAGGCGCTTTCTTT. This rearrangement joins TRBV13 to TRBJ1-1; perhaps TRBD1 as D (6 bases). The CDR3 has 15 amino acids. Deletions cut 1 base from V and 11 bases from J, with 20 bases between. Germline CDR1 reads PRHDT; CDR2 reads FYEKMQ (reference sequence).